Following are 17 T cell receptor beta chains from one sample sequenced in a study of T cells in Graves' hyperthyroidism and ophthalmopathy (dated by TCRdb to between 2018 and 2021). The library was produced with multiplex PCR. Sequencing took place on an Illumina HiSeq 2000. The TCR beta CDR3 regions were amplified from RNA transcripts. The first round of RT-PCR for the TCR CDR3 was performed with the HTBI primer set and the Qiagen OneStep RT-PCR kit. TCRdb cleaned the public reads at Q25 with fastp, built clones with MiXCR and kept in-frame beta chains. When rows share a CDR3 protein, they turn into one entry using the most common DNA and genes. The sample records approximately 210,000 distinct CDR3 sequences, 17% of which are singletons. Around 50% of the sample is taken by the ten largest. Input material: blood. These receptors were taken from a man in his forties or fifties with Graves' hyperthyroidism.

This clonotype was detected many times. This chain joins TRBV28 and TRBJ1-1, with 7 positions matching TRBD1. J lost 5 bases, V lost 7 bases, and 10 bases had no gene match. The CDR3 has 14 residues. CDR1 MDHEN and CDR2 SYDVKM come from the germline V gene. The DNA for the CDR3 is TGTGCCAGCACTGGCGGAGGGGGCTGGACTGAAGCTTTCTTT. Amino acids: CASTGGGGWTEAFF.

This sequence joins TRBV19 and TRBJ1-5; D not resolved. Deletions cut 3 bases from V and 7 bases from J, with 7 bases between. The CDR3 loop spans 12 amino acids. The germline V gene has CDR1 LNHDA and CDR2 SQIVND (reference sequence). CDR3 region: CASSIRLQPQHF. CDR3 DNA sequence: TGTGCCAGTAGTATTAGATTACAGCCCCAGCATTTT.

In its sample, this clonotype was seen a few times. The chain recombines TRBV7-9 with TRBJ1-2; 9 nucleotides align to TRBD1. Looked up from germline, CDR1 is SEHNR and CDR2 is FQNEAQ (reference sequence). V lost 4 bases and J lost 8; bases outside the gene matches: 8. This CDR3 is built from 14 residues. The CDR3 spells CASSSPGQGFGYTF. In DNA, the CDR3 is TGTGCCAGCAGCTCCCCGGGACAGGGTTTCGGCTACACCTTC. Looking up the rest from reference TRBV7-9 and TRBJ1-2 gives the full variable domain: DTGVSQNPRHKITKRGQNVTFRCDPISEHNRLYWYRQTLGQGPEFLTYFQNEAQLEKSRLLSDRFSAERPKGSFSTLEIQRTEQGDSAMYLCASSSPGQGFGYTFGSGTRLTVV.

This clonotype was observed many times. CDR3 sequence: CSARTIAGVSYEQYF. The CDR3 DNA is TGCAGTGCTCGGACCATCGCAGGGGTCTCCTACGAGCAGTACTTC. The V and J genes are TRBV20-1 and TRBJ2-7, with a weak D call TRBD1 (6 bases). V dropped 5 bases and J dropped 0 bases, with 17 bases sitting between them. The length of the CDR3 is 15 residues. In germline, CDR1 is DFQATT, CDR2 SNEGSKA (reference sequence).

This chain joins TRBV7-9 and TRBJ2-5, with 9 bases aligning to TRBD2. The CDR3 extends over 15 amino acids. The junction had 5 bases not matched to a gene; V was cut back by 1 base and J by 5 bases. Germline CDR1 SEHNR, CDR2 FQNEAQ (reference sequence). The DNA for the CDR3 is TGTGCCAGCAGCTTAGAGACTAGCGGCGGGGAGACCCAGTACTTC. This codes for CASSLETSGGETQYF.

The chain recombines TRBV19 with TRBJ2-7; D possibly corresponds to TRBD2 (5 bases). The CDR3 length is 16 residues. Per the germline V gene, CDR1 is LNHDA and CDR2 is SQIVND (reference sequence). The V and J ends lost 0 bases and 6 bases respectively, with 18 bases between them. The CDR3 DNA sequence: TGTGCCAGTAGTATAGATCGGTACGGAAGGAGCGGCGAGCAGTACTTC. Protein product: CASSIDRYGRSGEQYF.

The genes are TRBV10-3 and TRBJ2-7; 8 nucleotides agree with TRBD1. CDR1 ENHRY and CDR2 SYGVKD come from the germline V gene. With V trimmed by 4 bases and J by 7 bases, 6 bases remained unmatched. This CDR3 region has 13 residues. CDR3 sequence reads: CAISAGQAREQYF. Here the CDR3 DNA reads TGTGCCATCAGTGCGGGACAGGCGCGGGAGCAGTACTTC.

This clonotype was seen only a few times. The chain uses TRBV7-3 and TRBJ2-3; the D gene is possibly TRBD1 (6 bases). CDR1 is SGHTA and CDR2 is FQGTGA in the germline V gene. V lost 6 bases to trimming and J lost 5 bases, with 18 bases between them. The CDR3 sequence is 15 residues long. The CDR3 loop is CASRKSGAWGDTQYF. The CDR3 region has the DNA TGTGCCAGCAGGAAATCAGGGGCCTGGGGAGATACGCAGTATTTT.

Ten or more counts support this clonotype. CDR3 sequence: CASSPGQGGQPQHF. CDR3 nucleotides: TGTGCCAGCTCACCAGGACAGGGGGGCCAGCCCCAGCATTTT. This chain connects TRBV18 to TRBJ1-5; 10 nucleotides align to TRBD1. The CDR3 loop spans 14 amino acids. Looked up from germline, CDR1 is KGHSH and CDR2 is LQKENI. The V gene end was trimmed by 2 bases and the J gene end by 7 bases; junction bases not matched to a gene: 2. Combining the CDR3 with reference TRBV18 and TRBJ1-5 gives the whole variable domain NAGVMQNPRHLVRRRGQEARLRCSPMKGHSHVYWYRQLPEEGLKFMVYLQKENIIDESGMPKERFSAEFPKEGPSILRIQQVVRGDSAAYFCASSPGQGGQPQHFGDGTRLSIL.

J is TRBJ1-2 and V is TRBV12-3 or TRBV12-4; D is undetermined. Trimming removed 4 bases at V and 3 bases at J, with 3 bases between. There are 11 residues in the CDR3. The CDR3 spells CASSSHYGYTF. DNA for the CDR3: TGTGCCAGCAGTTCCCACTATGGCTACACCTTC.

This chain uses TRBV6-1 with TRBJ2-2, with D unclear. V lost 7 bases and J lost 5, with 11 bases in between. CDR3 length: 13 residues. From germline, CDR1 is MNHNS and CDR2 SASEGT. For the CDR3, the DNA is TGTGCCAGCAACCAGGACCCGACCGGGGAGCTGTTTTTT. This sequence encodes CASNQDPTGELFF.

The genes are TRBV2 and TRBJ2-6, with 10 bases aligning to TRBD2. With 8 bases clipped from V and 0 bases from J, the junction kept 4 bases outside the gene matches. CDR1 and CDR2 from the germline V gene are SNHLY and FYNNEI. This CDR3 comprises 16 residues. The CDR3 reads CASGSGRVSGANVLTF. The CDR3 bases are TGTGCCAGCGGGAGCGGGAGGGTCTCTGGGGCCAACGTCCTGACTTTC.

This clonotype was picked up many times. At one end the junction does not follow the germline gene, possibly because of a read error. This sequence joins TRBV30 and TRBJ2-2, with D unresolved. This CDR3 comprises 13 residues. Looked up from germline, CDR1 is GTSNPN and CDR2 is SVGIG (reference sequence). Here the CDR3 DNA reads TGCGCCAGCAGCTTGGGAAGAACCGGGGAGCTGTTTTTT. Amino acids: CASSLGRTGELFF.

This clonotype was seen ten or more times. The chain uses TRBV7-2 and TRBJ2-5; D is possibly TRBD2 (6 bases). Trimming stripped 5 bases from V and 3 bases from J, with 13 bases between. The length of the CDR3 is 14 residues. CDR1 and CDR2 from the germline V gene are SGHTA and FQGNSA. The CDR3 nucleotides are TGTGCCAGCAGCGCCCGTACGGGGGAAGAGACCCAGTACTTC. Its protein is CASSARTGEETQYF. Using reference TRBV7-2 and TRBJ2-5 for the parts outside the CDR3, the full variable domain is GAGVSQSPSNKVTEKGKDVELRCDPISGHTALYWYRQSLGQGLEFLIYFQGNSAPDKSGLPSDRFSAERTGGSVSTLTIQRTQQEDSAVYLCASSARTGEETQYFGPGTRLLVL.

This clonotype occurred a few times. The chain has TRBV6-4 and TRBJ2-1; TRBD2 matches 7 bases. The germline V gene has CDR1 MRHNA and CDR2 SNTAGT. V dropped 5 bases and J dropped 0; count of bases not matched to a gene: 4. CDR3 length: 15 residues. CDR3 DNA: TGTGCCAGCAGTCATGTAGCGGGCTCCTACAATGAGCAGTTCTTC. Translating gives CASSHVAGSYNEQFF.

The sample holds a few counts of this clonotype. This chain links TRBV7-9 with TRBJ1-5, with TRBD1 matching over 10 bases. CDR3 size: 15 residues. J gave up 6 bases and V 4 bases, and 6 bases lay outside the gene matches. Germline lookup yields CDR1 SEHNR and CDR2 FQNEAQ (reference sequence). The CDR3: CASSSTGGWGQPQHF. The CDR3 nucleotides are TGTGCCAGCAGCTCGACAGGGGGCTGGGGTCAGCCCCAGCATTTT.

This rearrangement joins TRBV20-1 to TRBJ2-7; 7 bases align to TRBD1. Per germline, CDR1 DFQATT and CDR2 SNEGSKA (reference sequence). V lost 0 bases to trimming and J lost 4 bases; unmatched junction nucleotides: 6. CDR3 length equals 14 residues. CDR3: CSARDPQGPYEQYF. CDR3 nucleotides: TGCAGTGCTAGAGATCCACAGGGGCCGTACGAGCAGTACTTC.